Given below is one T cell receptor beta chain in context. The data were taken from a study of CD8+CD57+ T cells in acquired aplastic anemia. Genomic DNA acted as the template from which TCR beta VDJ combination and CDR3 sequence profiling were carried out. TCRdb processed the reads anew with MiXCR; each CDR3 protein has one entry. The repertoire holds hundreds of thousands of distinct CDR3 sequences, with 65% to 75% as singletons. The germline V gene encodes CDR1 SGHVS and CDR2 FQNEAQ. The V and J ends lost 3 bases and 6 bases respectively, with 18 bases between them. The CDR3 totals 16 residues. The source material was sorted CD4+, CD8+, or CD8+CD57+ T cells (not recorded which) from PBMCs. The TCR sequence derives from a human donor in good health, serving as a control. V is TRBV7-8 and J is TRBJ2-1; tentatively, D is TRBD2 (6 bases). The CDR3 is CASSLVAGRTCNEQFF. CDR3 nucleotide sequence: TGTGCCAGCAGCTTGGTGGCGGGGCGAACCTGCAATGAGCAGTTCTTC.